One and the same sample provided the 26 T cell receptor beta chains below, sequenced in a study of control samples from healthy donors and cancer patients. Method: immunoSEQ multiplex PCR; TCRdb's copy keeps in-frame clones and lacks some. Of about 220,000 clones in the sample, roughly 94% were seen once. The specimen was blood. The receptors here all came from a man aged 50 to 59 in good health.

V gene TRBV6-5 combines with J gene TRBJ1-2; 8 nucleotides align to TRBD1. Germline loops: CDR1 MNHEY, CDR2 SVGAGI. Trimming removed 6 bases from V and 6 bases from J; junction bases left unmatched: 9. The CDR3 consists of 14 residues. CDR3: CASRRTGLGDGYTF. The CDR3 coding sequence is TGTGCCAGCAGAAGGACAGGGCTGGGGGATGGCTACACCTTC.

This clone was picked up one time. CDR3 protein: CAISQDRNYYGYTF. As DNA, the CDR3 is TGTGCCATCAGTCAGGACAGGAACTACTATGGCTACACCTTC. V is TRBV10-3 and J is TRBJ1-2, with 7 bases lining up with TRBD1. V lost 5 bases and J lost 3; bases outside the gene matches: 6. This CDR3 region has 14 residues. Germline CDR1 ENHRY, CDR2 SYGVKD.

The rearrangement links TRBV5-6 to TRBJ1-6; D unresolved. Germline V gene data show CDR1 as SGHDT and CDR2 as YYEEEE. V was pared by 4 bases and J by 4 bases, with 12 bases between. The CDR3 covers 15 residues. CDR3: CASSHRRFYNSPLHF. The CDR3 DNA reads TGTGCCAGCAGCCATAGACGGTTTTATAATTCACCCCTCCACTTT.

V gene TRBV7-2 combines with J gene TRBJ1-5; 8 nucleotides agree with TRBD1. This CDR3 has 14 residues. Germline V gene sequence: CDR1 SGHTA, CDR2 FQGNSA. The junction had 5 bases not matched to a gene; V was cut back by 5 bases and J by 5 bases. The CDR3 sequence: CASSPDRAYQPQHF. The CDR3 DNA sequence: TGTGCCAGCAGCCCGGACAGGGCGTATCAGCCCCAGCATTTT. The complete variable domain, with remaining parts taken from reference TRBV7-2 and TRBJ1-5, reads GAGVSQSPSNKVTEKGKDVELRCDPISGHTALYWYRQSLGQGLEFLIYFQGNSAPDKSGLPSDRFSAERTGGSVSTLTIQRTQQEDSAVYLCASSPDRAYQPQHFGDGTRLSIL.

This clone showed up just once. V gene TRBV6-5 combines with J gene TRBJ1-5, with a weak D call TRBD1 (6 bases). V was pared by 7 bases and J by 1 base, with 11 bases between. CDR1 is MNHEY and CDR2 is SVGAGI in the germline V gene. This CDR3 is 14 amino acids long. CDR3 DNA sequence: TGTGCCAGCACTGCGACAGGAAGCAATCAGCCCCAGCATTTT. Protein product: CASTATGSNQPQHF.

DNA for the CDR3: TGTGCCACCAGCAGAGGGACAGGGAGCGAGCAGTACTTC. Translating gives CATSRGTGSEQYF. V usage is TRBV15 and J usage is TRBJ2-7, with TRBD1 matching 8 bases. The length of the CDR3 is 13 residues. Germline CDR1 reads LNHNV; CDR2 reads YYDKDF (reference sequence). The trim removed 1 base at V and 6 bases at J, leaving 2 bases unmatched.

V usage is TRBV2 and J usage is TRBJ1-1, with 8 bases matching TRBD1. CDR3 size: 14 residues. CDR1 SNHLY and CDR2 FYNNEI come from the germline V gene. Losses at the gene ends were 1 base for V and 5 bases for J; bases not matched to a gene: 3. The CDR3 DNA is TGTGCCAGCAGTGAAGTCAGGGGGCAGACTGAAGCTTTCTTT. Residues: CASSEVRGQTEAFF.

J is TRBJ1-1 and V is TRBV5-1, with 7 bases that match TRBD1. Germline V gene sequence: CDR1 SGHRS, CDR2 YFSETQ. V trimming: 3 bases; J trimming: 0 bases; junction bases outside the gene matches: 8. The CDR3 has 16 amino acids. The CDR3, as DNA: TGCGCCAGCAGCTCCTATGGAGGGGGCATGAACACTGAAGCTTTCTTT. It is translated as CASSSYGGGMNTEAFF.

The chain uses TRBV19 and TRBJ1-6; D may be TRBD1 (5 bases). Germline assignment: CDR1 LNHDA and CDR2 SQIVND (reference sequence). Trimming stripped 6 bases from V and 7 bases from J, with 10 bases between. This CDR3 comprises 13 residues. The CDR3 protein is CASSDSPNSPLHF. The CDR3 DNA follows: TGTGCCAGTAGCGACAGCCCCAATTCACCCCTCCACTTT.

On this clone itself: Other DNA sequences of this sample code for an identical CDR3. CDR3 bases: TGTGCCAGCTCACCGACAGGGCAAGATACGCAGTATTTT. It translates to CASSPTGQDTQYF. This chain joins TRBV18 and TRBJ2-3; 7 nucleotides line up with TRBD1. Germline CDR1 and CDR2: KGHSH and LQKENI. The ends lost 3 bases at V and 5 bases at J; junction bases unmatched: 2. CDR3 size: 13 residues. Using reference TRBV18 and TRBJ2-3 for the parts outside the CDR3, the full variable domain is NAGVMQNPRHLVRRRGQEARLRCSPMKGHSHVYWYRQLPEEGLKFMVYLQKENIIDESGMPKERFSAEFPKEGPSILRIQQVVRGDSAAYFCASSPTGQDTQYFGPGTRLTVL.

The CDR3 here is CASSPPGQENYGYTF. CDR3 nucleotide sequence: TGTGCCAGCAGTCCACCGGGACAGGAGAACTATGGCTACACCTTC. This chain joins TRBV7-9 and TRBJ1-2, with 8 bases that match TRBD1. V dropped 6 bases and J dropped 2; count of bases not matched to a gene: 8. CDR3 length equals 15 residues. Germline lookup yields CDR1 SEHNR and CDR2 FQNEAQ (reference sequence).

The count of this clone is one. Here the CDR3 DNA reads TGTGCCAGTAGAAAGCGGACAGGGACTAGCAATCAGCCCCAGCATTTT. Translation: CASRKRTGTSNQPQHF. This rearrangement joins TRBV19 to TRBJ1-5, with 8 nucleotides matching TRBD1. V lost 6 bases and J lost 0; bases outside the gene matches: 7. Germline V gene data show CDR1 as LNHDA and CDR2 as SQIVND (reference sequence). This CDR3 contains 16 residues. Complete variable domain (other parts from reference TRBV19 and TRBJ1-5): DGGITQSPKYLFRKEGQNVTLSCEQNLNHDAMYWYRQDPGQGLRLIYYSQIVNDFQKGDIAEGYSVSREKKESFPLTVTSAQKNPTAFYLCASRKRTGTSNQPQHFGDGTRLSIL.

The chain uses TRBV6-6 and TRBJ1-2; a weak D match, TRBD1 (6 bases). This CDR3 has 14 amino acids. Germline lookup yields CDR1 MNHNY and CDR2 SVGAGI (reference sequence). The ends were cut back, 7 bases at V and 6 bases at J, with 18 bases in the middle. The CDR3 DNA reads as TGTGCCAGCACCCGACGGGGGGCGGCAGATGGCTACACCTTC. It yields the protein CASTRRGAADGYTF.

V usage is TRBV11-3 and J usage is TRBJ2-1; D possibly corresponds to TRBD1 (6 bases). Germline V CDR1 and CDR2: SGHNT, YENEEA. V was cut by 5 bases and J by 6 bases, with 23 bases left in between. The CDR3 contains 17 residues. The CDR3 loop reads CASSINLGAGALNEQFF. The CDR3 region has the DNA TGTGCCAGCAGCATAAATCTGGGGGCAGGAGCCCTCAATGAGCAGTTCTTC.

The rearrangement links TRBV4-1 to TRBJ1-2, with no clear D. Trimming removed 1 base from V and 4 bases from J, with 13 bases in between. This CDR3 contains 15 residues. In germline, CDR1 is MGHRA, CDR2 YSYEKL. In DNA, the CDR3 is TGCGCCAGCAGCCAAGCCGTTCGCAGTAGCTATGGCTACACCTTC. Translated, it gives CASSQAVRSSYGYTF.

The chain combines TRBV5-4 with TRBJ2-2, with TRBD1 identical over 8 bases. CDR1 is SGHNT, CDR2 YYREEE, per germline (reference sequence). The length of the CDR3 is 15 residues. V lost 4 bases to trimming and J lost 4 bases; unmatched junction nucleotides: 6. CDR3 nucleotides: TGTGCCAGCAGCGGATCAACAGGGGGCACCGGGGAGCTGTTTTTT. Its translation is CASSGSTGGTGELFF.

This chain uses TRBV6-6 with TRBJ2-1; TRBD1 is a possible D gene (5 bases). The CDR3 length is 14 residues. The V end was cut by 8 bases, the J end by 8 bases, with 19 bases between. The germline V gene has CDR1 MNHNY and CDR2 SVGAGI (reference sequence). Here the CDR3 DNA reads TGTGCCAGCGGGTTACAGGTCCGCCAAGATGAGCAGTTCTTC. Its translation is CASGLQVRQDEQFF.

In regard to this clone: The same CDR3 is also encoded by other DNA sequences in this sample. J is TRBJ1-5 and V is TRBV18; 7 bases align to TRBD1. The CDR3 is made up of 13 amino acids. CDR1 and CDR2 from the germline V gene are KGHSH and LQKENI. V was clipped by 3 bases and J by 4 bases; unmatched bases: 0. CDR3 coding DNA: TGTGCCAGCTCACCGGACAGGAATCAGCCCCAGCATTTT. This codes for CASSPDRNQPQHF.

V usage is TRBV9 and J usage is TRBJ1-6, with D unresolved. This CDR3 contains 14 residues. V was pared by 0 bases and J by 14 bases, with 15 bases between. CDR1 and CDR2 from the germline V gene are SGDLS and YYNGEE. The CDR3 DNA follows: TGTGCCAGCAGCGTAGACCCCTTGAGTCAGGCCCTCCACTTT. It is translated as CASSVDPLSQALHF.

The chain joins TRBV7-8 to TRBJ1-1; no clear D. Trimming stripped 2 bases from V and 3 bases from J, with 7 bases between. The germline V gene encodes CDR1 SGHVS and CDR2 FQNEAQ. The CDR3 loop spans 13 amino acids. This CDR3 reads CASSLTVDTEAFF. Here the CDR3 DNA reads TGTGCCAGCAGCTTAACGGTTGACACTGAAGCTTTCTTT.

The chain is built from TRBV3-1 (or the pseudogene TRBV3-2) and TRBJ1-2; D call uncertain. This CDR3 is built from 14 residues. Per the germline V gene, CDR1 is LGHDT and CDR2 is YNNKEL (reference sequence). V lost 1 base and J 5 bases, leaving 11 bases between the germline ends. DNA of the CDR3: TGTGCCAGCAGCCAAGTAGGTAGGGAATATGGCTACACCTTC. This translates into CASSQVGREYGYTF.

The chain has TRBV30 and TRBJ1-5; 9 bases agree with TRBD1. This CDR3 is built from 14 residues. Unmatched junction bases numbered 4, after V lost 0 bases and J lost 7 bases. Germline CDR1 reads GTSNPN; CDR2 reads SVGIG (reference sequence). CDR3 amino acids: CAWSVRQGGQPQHF. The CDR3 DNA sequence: TGTGCCTGGAGTGTAAGACAGGGGGGACAGCCCCAGCATTTT.

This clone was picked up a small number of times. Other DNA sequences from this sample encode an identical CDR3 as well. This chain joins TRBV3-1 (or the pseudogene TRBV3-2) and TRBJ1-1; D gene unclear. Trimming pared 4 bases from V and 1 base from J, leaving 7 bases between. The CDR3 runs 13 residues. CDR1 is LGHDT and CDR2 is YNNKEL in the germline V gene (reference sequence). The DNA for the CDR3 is TGTGCCAGCAGCCCGCACAAGAACACTGAAGCTTTCTTT. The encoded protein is CASSPHKNTEAFF.

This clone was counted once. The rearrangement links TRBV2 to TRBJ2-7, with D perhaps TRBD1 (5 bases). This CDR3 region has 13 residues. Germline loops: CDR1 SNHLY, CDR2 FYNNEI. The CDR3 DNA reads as TGTGCCAGCAGTGAATACATGAGAACAGGTCCTATCGTC. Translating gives CASSEYMRTGPIV.

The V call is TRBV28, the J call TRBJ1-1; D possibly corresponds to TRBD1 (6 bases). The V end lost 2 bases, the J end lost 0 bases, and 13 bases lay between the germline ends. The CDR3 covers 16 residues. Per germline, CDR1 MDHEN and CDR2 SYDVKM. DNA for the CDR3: TGTGCCAGCAGTTTAAGGACAGCCTACATGAACACTGAAGCTTTCTTT. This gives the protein CASSLRTAYMNTEAFF.

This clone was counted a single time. The CDR3 coding sequence is TGTGCCAGCAGTTTATATCCAGAGAAAAACATTCAGTACTTC. Translating it yields CASSLYPEKNIQYF. J is TRBJ2-4 and V is TRBV28; D remains unclear. CDR1 and CDR2 from the germline V gene are MDHEN and SYDVKM. The length of the CDR3 is 14 residues. V was shortened by 1 base and J by 4 bases, with 8 bases between the two germline ends.